The 16 T cell receptor beta chains given below trace back to one sample, sequenced in a study of T cells in Graves' hyperthyroidism and ophthalmopathy. What was amplified from RNA transcripts were TCR beta CDR3 regions. Carried out on the TCR CDR3, a first-round RT-PCR used the HTBI primer set. MiXCR, run by TCRdb on the multiplex PCR reads, gives a single entry per CDR3 protein. The data show approximately 400,000 distinct CDR3 sequences, with under 15% seen just once and around a third held by the top ten. Sample: blood. The receptors here all came from a woman aged 30 to 39 with Graves' hyperthyroidism.

In this sample, this clonotype turned up many times. The V call is TRBV7-2, the J call TRBJ2-3, with 8 nucleotides matching TRBD2. This CDR3 region has 15 residues. Germline CDR1 and CDR2: SGHTA and FQGNSA. V lost 3 bases, J lost 4 bases, and 6 bases stayed unmatched. CDR3 sequence: CASSLTAGGADTQYF. CDR3 coding DNA: TGTGCCAGCAGCTTGACGGCGGGGGGCGCAGATACGCAGTATTTT.

This clonotype was counted ten times or more. V usage is TRBV18 and J usage is TRBJ2-1; possibly TRBD1 for D (6 bases). The CDR3 length is 15 residues. With 5 bases removed from V and 3 bases from J, the gap between germline ends came to 14 bases. The germline gives CDR1 KGHSH, CDR2 LQKENI. Written as DNA, the CDR3 is TGTGCCAGCTCAACGGCCCAGGGGATCTACAATGAGCAGTTCTTC. Amino acids: CASSTAQGIYNEQFF. The full variable domain, with the rest looked up from reference TRBV18 and TRBJ2-1, is NAGVMQNPRHLVRRRGQEARLRCSPMKGHSHVYWYRQLPEEGLKFMVYLQKENIIDESGMPKERFSAEFPKEGPSILRIQQVVRGDSAAYFCASSTAQGIYNEQFFGPGTRLTVL.

This clonotype was seen repeatedly, ten times or more. This chain uses TRBV18 with TRBJ2-7; D may be TRBD2 (5 bases). V was cut by 2 bases and J by 5 bases, with 22 bases left in between. The CDR3 is made up of 17 amino acids. Germline V lookup: CDR1 KGHSH, CDR2 LQKENI. The chain's CDR3 is CASSPSLLRAGYDEQYF. The CDR3 DNA sequence: TGTGCCAGCTCACCATCACTCCTCCGTGCGGGCTACGACGAGCAGTACTTC.

This sequence joins TRBV28 and TRBJ2-1; 9 bases are a match to TRBD2. The length of the CDR3 is 15 residues. V was pared by 6 bases and J by 6 bases, with 9 bases of the junction left unmatched. Germline V gene lookup returns CDR1 MDHEN and CDR2 SYDVKM. The CDR3 region has the DNA TGTGCCAGCAGGGGCTTAGCGGGAGATGGCAATGAGCAGTTCTTC. It encodes CASRGLAGDGNEQFF. The entire variable domain, with the rest obtained from reference TRBV28 and TRBJ2-1, is as follows: DVKVTQSSRYLVKRTGEKVFLECVQDMDHENMFWYRQDPGLGLRLIYFSYDVKMKEKGDIPEGYSVSREKKERFSLILESASTNQTSMYLCASRGLAGDGNEQFFGPGTRLTVL.

A remark on this clonotype: A read error may explain this, as a much larger clone is one base away. J is TRBJ1-2 and V is TRBV20-1, with a weak D call TRBD1 (6 bases). The germline gives CDR1 DFQATT, CDR2 SNEGSKA (reference sequence). The CDR3 contains 13 residues. This chain's CDR3 is CRTRAGEMHGYTF. In DNA, the CDR3 is TGCAGAACTCGTGCAGGGGAGATGCACGGCTACACCTTC.

This clonotype was counted between two and nine times. The chain carries TRBV28 and TRBJ1-1; D is perhaps TRBD1 (5 bases). This CDR3 has 12 residues. Germline V gene sequence: CDR1 MDHEN, CDR2 SYDVKM. The ends were cut back, 3 bases at V and 7 bases at J, with 9 bases in the middle. DNA of the CDR3: TGTGCCAGCAGTTTTATCCAGGGTGAAGCTTTCTTT. It yields the protein CASSFIQGEAFF.

This chain joins TRBV15 and TRBJ2-7; the D gene is possibly TRBD2 (5 bases). The germline CDR1 and CDR2 sequences are LNHNV and YYDKDF (reference sequence). The CDR3 extends over 16 amino acids. V was pared by 0 bases and J by 5 bases, with 17 bases between. CDR3 coding DNA: TGTGCCACCAGCAGAGATTTAGGCGGACCGGGAAACGAGCAGTACTTC. Translation: CATSRDLGGPGNEQYF.

There are many counts of this clonotype. The chain joins TRBV18 to TRBJ1-1; TRBD1 matches 9 bases. The CDR3 has 16 residues. J was trimmed by 0 bases and V by 2 bases; bases with no gene match: 4. Germline CDR1 reads KGHSH; CDR2 reads LQKENI. This CDR3 is CASSPNRGRLNTEAFF. In DNA, the CDR3 is TGTGCCAGCTCACCAAACAGGGGGCGACTGAACACTGAAGCTTTCTTT.

This clonotype was detected many times. The chain combines TRBV2 with TRBJ2-3; 10 nucleotides align to TRBD2. There are 14 residues in the CDR3. After removal of 7 bases from V and 8 bases from J, the junction contained 9 bases not matched to a gene. From germline, CDR1 is SNHLY and CDR2 FYNNEI. The CDR3 sequence is CASTLAGVVGTQYF. CDR3 in DNA: TGTGCCAGCACTCTAGCGGGAGTGGTGGGTACGCAGTATTTT.

This clonotype was counted ten times or more. V is TRBV10-2 and J is TRBJ2-1; 9 bases are a match to TRBD2. From germline, CDR1 is WSHSY and CDR2 SAAADI. The CDR3 is 17 residues long. Trimming cost V 1 base and J 4 bases; bases outside gene matches: 8. CDR3 region: CASSEWASGIQYNEQFF. The CDR3 DNA reads as TGCGCCAGCAGTGAGTGGGCTAGCGGGATTCAGTACAATGAGCAGTTCTTC.

The sample holds a few counts of this clonotype. The chain couples TRBV5-1 to TRBJ1-5; D possibly corresponds to TRBD1 (5 bases). The CDR3 consists of 14 residues. CDR1 SGHRS and CDR2 YFSETQ come from the germline V gene. V was pared by 7 bases and J by 2 bases, with 13 bases between. CDR3 loop: CASPPGGGNQPQHF. The DNA for the CDR3 is TGCGCCAGCCCTCCTGGGGGAGGCAATCAGCCCCAGCATTTT.

Notes on this clonotype: Mismatch with germline at one junction end may stem from a read error. The chain recombines TRBV7-8 with TRBJ2-2, with D possibly matching TRBD2 (6 bases). The CDR3 runs to 15 residues. Germline loops: CDR1 SGHVS, CDR2 FQNEAQ. The DNA for the CDR3 is TGTGCCAGCCTCCACTTGTGGGCGGACACCGGGGGGCTGTTTTTT. It codes for CASLHLWADTGGLFF.

This clonotype has ten or more counts. The V gene is TRBV18, the J gene TRBJ2-7; D is ambiguous. Germline lookup yields CDR1 KGHSH and CDR2 LQKENI. Trimming cost V 3 bases and J 2 bases, with 11 bases left between them. This CDR3 comprises 14 residues. As DNA, the CDR3 is TGTGCCAGCTCACCGGAGACACGCGCCTACGAGCAGTACTTC. Amino acids: CASSPETRAYEQYF.

This clonotype was counted ten times or more. The V gene is TRBV7-2, the J gene TRBJ2-7; D possibly corresponds to TRBD2 (5 bases). Germline V CDR1 and CDR2: SGHTA, FQGNSA. The CDR3 loop spans 15 amino acids. Trimming left V 0 bases short and J 4 bases short, with 13 bases between. CDR3 sequence: CASSLAPGVGYEQYF. The CDR3 coding sequence is TGTGCCAGCAGCTTAGCGCCCGGGGTAGGATACGAGCAGTACTTC.

This clonotype has just a few counts. The rearrangement joins TRBV18 to TRBJ2-7, with D possibly TRBD1 on 5 matching bases. The germline V gene has CDR1 KGHSH and CDR2 LQKENI. V was pared by 2 bases and J by 2 bases, with 13 bases between. This CDR3 region has 15 residues. The CDR3 spells CASSPRNRPAYEQYF. The CDR3 DNA follows: TGTGCCAGCTCACCAAGGAACAGGCCTGCCTACGAGCAGTACTTC.

This clonotype has at least ten counts. This chain joins TRBV30 and TRBJ2-2; TRBD2 is a possible D gene (5 bases). Germline V gives CDR1 GTSNPN, CDR2 SVGIG (reference sequence). Trimming removed 1 base at V and 6 bases at J, with 9 bases between. This CDR3 is built from 13 residues. The CDR3 nucleotides are TGTGCCTGGAGTGCTCAGGAGGCCGGGGAGCTGTTTTTT. Translation gives CAWSAQEAGELFF.